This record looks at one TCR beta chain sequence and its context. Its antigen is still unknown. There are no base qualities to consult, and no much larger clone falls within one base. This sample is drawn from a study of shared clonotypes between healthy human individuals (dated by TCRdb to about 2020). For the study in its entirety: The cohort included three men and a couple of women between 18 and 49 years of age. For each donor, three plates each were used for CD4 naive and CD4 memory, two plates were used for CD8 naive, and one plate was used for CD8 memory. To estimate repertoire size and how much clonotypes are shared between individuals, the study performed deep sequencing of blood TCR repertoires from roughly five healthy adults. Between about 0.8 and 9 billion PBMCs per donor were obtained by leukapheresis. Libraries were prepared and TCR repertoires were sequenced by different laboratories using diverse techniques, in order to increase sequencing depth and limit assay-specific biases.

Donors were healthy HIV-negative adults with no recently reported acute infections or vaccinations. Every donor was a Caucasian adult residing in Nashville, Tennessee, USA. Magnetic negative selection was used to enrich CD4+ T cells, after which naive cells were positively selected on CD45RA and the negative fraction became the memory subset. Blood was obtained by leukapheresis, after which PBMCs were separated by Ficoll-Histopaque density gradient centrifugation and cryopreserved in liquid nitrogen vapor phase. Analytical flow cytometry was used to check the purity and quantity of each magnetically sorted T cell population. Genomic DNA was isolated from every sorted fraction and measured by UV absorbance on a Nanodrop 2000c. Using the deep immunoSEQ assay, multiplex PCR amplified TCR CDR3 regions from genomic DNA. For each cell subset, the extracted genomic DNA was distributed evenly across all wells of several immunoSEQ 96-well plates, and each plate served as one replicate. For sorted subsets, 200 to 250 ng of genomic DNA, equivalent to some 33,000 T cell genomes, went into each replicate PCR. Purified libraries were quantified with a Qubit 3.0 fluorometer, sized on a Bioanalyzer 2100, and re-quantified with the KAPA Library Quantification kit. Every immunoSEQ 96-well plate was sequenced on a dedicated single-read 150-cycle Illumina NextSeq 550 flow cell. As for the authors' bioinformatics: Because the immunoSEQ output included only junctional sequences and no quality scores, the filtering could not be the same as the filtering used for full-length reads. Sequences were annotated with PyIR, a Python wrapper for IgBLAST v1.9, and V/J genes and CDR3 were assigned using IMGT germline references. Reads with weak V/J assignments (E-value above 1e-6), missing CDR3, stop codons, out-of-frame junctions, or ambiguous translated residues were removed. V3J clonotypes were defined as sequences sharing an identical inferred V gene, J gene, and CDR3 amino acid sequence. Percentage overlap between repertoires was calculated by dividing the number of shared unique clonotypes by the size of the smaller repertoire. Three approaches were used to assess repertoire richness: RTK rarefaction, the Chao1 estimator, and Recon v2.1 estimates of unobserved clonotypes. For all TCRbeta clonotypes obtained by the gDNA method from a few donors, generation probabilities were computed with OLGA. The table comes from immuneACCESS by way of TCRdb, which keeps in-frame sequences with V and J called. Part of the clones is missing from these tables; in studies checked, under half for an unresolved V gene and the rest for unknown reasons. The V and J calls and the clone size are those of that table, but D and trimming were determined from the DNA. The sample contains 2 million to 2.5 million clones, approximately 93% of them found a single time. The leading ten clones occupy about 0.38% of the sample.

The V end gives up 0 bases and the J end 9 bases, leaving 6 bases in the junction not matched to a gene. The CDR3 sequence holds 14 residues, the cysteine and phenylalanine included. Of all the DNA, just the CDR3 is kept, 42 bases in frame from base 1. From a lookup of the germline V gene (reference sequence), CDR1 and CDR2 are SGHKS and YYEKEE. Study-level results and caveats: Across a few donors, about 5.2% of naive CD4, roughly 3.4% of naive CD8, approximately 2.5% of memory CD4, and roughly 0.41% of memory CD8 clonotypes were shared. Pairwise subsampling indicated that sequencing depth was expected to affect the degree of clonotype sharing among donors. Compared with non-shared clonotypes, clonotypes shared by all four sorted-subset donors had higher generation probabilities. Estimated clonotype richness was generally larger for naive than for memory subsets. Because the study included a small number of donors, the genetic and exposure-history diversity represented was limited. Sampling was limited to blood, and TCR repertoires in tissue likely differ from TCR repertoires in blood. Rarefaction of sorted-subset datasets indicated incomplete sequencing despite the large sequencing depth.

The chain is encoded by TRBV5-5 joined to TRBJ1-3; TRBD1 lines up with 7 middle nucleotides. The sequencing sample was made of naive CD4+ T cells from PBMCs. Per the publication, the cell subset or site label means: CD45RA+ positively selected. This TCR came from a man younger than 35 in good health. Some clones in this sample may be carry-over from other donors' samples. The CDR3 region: CASSLVAQGVTIYF. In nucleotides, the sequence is TGTGCCAGCAGCTTGGTGGCCCAGGGGGTCACCATATATTTT.